Shown below are 6 T cell receptor beta chains from a single sample sequenced in a study of CXCR3-negative and CXCR3-positive naive CD8 T cells. Libraries of TRB cDNA were made by 5' RACE and carried UMIs. TCRdb reprocessed the 5' RACE reads, keeping one entry per CDR3 protein, no DNA. Here the sample table reports around 45,000 distinct CDR3 sequences. What was sequenced was naive CXCR3- CD8+ T cells from blood. Stated subset: CD45RO-CCR7+CD27+CD95- naive CD8+ T cells lacking CXCR3 (TNR3-). These receptors all come from a human donor in good health. Some clones in this sample may be carry-over from other donors' samples.

The V call is TRBV28, the J call TRBJ1-1. CDR1 MDHEN and CDR2 SYDVKM come from the germline V gene. CDR3 size: 16 residues. The CDR3 sequence is CASSILGGVENTEAFF.

The rearrangement links TRBV7-6 to TRBJ1-2. The CDR3 is 13 residues long. CDR1 and CDR2 (germline): SGHVS, FNYEAQ. The CDR3 sequence: CASSAEGSRGYTF.

This chain connects TRBV4-1 to TRBJ2-7; TCRdb lists TRBD2, though no DNA is available to test this call. CDR1 is MGHRA, CDR2 YSYEKL, per germline. This CDR3 contains 16 residues. CDR3 amino acids: CASSQEGLVLTYEQYF.

The chain combines TRBV29-1 with TRBJ2-7; the D call from TCRdb, TRBD1, cannot be confirmed without DNA. Germline V gene data show CDR1 as SQVTM and CDR2 as ANQGSEA. This CDR3 is built from 15 residues. CDR3 amino acids: CSVEGGTSSSYEQYF.

The V gene is TRBV12-3 or TRBV12-4, the J gene TRBJ2-7; TCRdb calls TRBD1, which cannot be checked without DNA. This CDR3 comprises 12 residues. CDR3 region: CASRTGTFEQYF.

The rearrangement uses TRBV19 and TRBJ2-1; TCRdb gives TRBD1 as the D gene, but with no DNA this cannot be confirmed. Germline V CDR1 and CDR2: LNHDA, SQIVND (reference sequence). This CDR3 spans 15 amino acids. The CDR3 region is CASSQGGRSYNEQFF.